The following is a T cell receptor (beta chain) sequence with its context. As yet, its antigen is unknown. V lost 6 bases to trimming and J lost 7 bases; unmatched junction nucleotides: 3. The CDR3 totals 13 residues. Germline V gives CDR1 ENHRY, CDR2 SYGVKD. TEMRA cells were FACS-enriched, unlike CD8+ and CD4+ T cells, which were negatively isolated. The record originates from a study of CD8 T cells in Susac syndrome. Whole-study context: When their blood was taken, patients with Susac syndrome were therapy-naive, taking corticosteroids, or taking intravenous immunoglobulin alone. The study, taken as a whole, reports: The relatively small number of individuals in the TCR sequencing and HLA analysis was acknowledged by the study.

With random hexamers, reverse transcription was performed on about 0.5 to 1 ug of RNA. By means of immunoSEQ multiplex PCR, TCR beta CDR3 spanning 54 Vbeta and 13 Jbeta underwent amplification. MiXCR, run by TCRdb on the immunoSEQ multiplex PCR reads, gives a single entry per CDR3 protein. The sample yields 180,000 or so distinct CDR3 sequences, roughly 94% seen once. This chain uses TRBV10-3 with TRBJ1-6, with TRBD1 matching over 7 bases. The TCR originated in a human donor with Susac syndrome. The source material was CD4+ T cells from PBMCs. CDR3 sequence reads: CAISGQENSPLHF. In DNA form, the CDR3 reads TGTGCCATCAGCGGACAGGAAAATTCACCCCTCCACTTT.